This entry describes one T cell receptor (beta chain). As yet, its antigen is unknown. In the PCR, 60 Vbeta and 13 Jbeta primers were used. The protocol was immunoSEQ multiplex PCR, while the TCRdb copy is restricted to in-frame clones and leaves out a portion. Of around 200,000 clones listed, 60% to 85% were seen once; the top ten hold around 16%. This record comes from a study of cytomegalovirus exposure and HLA in healthy donors. Study-wide points: For presence/absence analyses, sequencing depth was assumed to be roughly uniform across donors. V- and J-gene trimming of TCR beta was linked (in a later analysis) to a missense DCLRE1C variant. Some segments of the V type, notably TRBV6-2 and TRBV6-3, were excluded as indistinguishable.

Trimming took off 3 bases at V and 2 bases at J, with 8 bases between the two ends. This CDR3 is built from 12 residues. Germline V lookup: CDR1 SQVTM, CDR2 ANQGSEA. This receptor was taken from a man aged 35 to 55 in good health and CMV-seronegative. The rearrangement links TRBV29-1 to TRBJ2-7, with unresolved D. The specimen sequenced was PBMCs. The CDR3 loop is CSVEMRTYEQYF. CDR3 bases: TGCAGCGTTGAGATGAGGACCTACGAGCAGTACTTC.